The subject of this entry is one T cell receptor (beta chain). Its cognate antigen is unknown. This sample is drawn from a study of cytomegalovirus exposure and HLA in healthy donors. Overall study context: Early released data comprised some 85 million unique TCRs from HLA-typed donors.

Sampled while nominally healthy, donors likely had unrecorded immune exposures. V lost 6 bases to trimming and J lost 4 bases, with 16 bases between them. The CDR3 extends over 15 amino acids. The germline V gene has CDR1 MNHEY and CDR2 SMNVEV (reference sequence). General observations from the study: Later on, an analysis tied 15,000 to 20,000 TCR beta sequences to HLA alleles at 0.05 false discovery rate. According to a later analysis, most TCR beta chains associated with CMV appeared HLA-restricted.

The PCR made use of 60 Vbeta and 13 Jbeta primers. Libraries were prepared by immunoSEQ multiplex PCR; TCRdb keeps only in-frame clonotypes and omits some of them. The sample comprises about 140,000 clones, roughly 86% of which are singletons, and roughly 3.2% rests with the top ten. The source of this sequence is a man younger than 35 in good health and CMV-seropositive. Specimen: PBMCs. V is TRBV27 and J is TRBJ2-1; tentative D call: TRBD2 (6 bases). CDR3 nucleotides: TGTGCCAGCAGGAACGTATACGGGACTTACAATGAGCAGTTCTTC. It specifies CASRNVYGTYNEQFF.